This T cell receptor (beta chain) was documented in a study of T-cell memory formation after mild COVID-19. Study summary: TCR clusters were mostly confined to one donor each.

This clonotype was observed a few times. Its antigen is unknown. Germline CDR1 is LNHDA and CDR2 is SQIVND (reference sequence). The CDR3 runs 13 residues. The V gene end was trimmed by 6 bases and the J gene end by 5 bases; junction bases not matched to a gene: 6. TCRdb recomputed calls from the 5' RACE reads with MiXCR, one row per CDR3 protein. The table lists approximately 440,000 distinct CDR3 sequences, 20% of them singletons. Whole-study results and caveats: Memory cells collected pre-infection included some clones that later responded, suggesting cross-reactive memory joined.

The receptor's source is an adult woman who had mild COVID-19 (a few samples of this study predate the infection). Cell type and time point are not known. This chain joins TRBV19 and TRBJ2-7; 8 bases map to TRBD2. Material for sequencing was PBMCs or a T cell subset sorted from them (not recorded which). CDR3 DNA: TGTGCCAGTAGCTACCAGCGGGGGAACGAGCAGTACTTC. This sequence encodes CASSYQRGNEQYF. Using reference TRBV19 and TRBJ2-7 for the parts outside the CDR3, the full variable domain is DGGITQSPKYLFRKEGQNVTLSCEQNLNHDAMYWYRQDPGQGLRLIYYSQIVNDFQKGDIAEGYSVSREKKESFPLTVTSAQKNPTAFYLCASSYQRGNEQYFGPGTRLTVT.